What follows are 21 T cell receptor beta chains derived from one specimen sequenced in a study of CD8+CD57+ T cells in acquired aplastic anemia. Genomic DNA templated the TCR beta VDJ and CDR3 profiling. Each CDR3 protein is one row after TCRdb ran MiXCR on the reads. This sample has fewer than 100,000 distinct CDR3 sequences, with 40% to 55% found just once. Material for sequencing was sorted CD4+, CD8+, or CD8+CD57+ T cells (not recorded which) from PBMCs. The receptors stem from a human donor in good health, serving as a control.

Written as DNA, the CDR3 is TGTGCCAGCAGTACATCCGCTAGCGGGGGTTACGAGCAGTACTTC. Translating it yields CASSTSASGGYEQYF. The V and J genes are TRBV25-1 and TRBJ2-7; 10 bases are shared with TRBD2. V was pared by 5 bases and J by 4 bases, with 8 bases of the junction left unmatched. Per germline, CDR1 MGHDK and CDR2 SYGVNS. The CDR3 extends over 15 amino acids.

The DNA of the CDR3 is TGCAGTTTATTGGGGGGCGTTCAGCCCCAGCATTTT. Protein product: CSLLGGVQPQHF. The V gene is TRBV20-1, the J gene TRBJ1-5, with D possibly matching TRBD1 (6 bases). This CDR3 spans 12 amino acids. Trimming took 8 bases from V and 6 from J, leaving 14 bases between them. Germline lookup yields CDR1 DFQATT and CDR2 SNEGSKA (reference sequence).

This clonotype was counted ten times or more. The rearrangement links TRBV6-1 to TRBJ2-7, with D maybe TRBD1 (6 bases). V was shortened by 11 bases and J by 2 bases, with 13 bases between the two germline ends. Germline values: CDR1 MNHNS, CDR2 SASEGT. CDR3 size: 12 residues. In DNA, the CDR3 is TGTGCCTCGTGGCAGGGGCCCTACGAGCAGTACTTC. Protein sequence: CASWQGPYEQYF.

Concerning this clonotype itself: The junction and the germline gene differ at one end; a read error may be behind it. This chain uses TRBV19 with TRBJ2-2; maybe TRBD2 (5 bases). The germline CDR1 and CDR2 sequences are LNHDA and SQIVND (reference sequence). The CDR3 runs to 13 residues. CDR3: CASSRETRRELFF. In DNA, the CDR3 is TGTGCCAGTAGTAGGGAAACGAGACGGGAACTGTTTTTT.

V usage is TRBV19 and J usage is TRBJ1-6, with a possible D match to TRBD1 (5 bases). This CDR3 has 13 amino acids. V lost 6 bases, J lost 8 bases, and 11 bases lay in between. The V gene's germline CDR1 is LNHDA and CDR2 SQIVND (reference sequence). The CDR3 DNA reads TGTGCCAGTAGCTATCAGGGTGATTCACCCCTCCACTTT. Amino acids: CASSYQGDSPLHF.

This clonotype was seen repeatedly, ten times or more. The rearrangement links TRBV30 to TRBJ2-7, with D perhaps matching TRBD2 (5 bases). V was cut by 3 bases and J by 10 bases, with 16 bases left in between. Germline CDR1 and CDR2: GTSNPN and SVGIG (reference sequence). The CDR3 length is 12 residues. CDR3 DNA: TGTGCCTGGAGATATACGACCGGGATTCAGTACTTC. It translates to CAWRYTTGIQYF.

CDR3 coding DNA: TGCAGTGCTAGAGGAGGTGAAGGAGGGATCCACAATTCACCCCTCCACTTT. The encoded protein is CSARGGEGGIHNSPLHF. This chain joins TRBV20-1 and TRBJ1-6, with D uncertain. Germline assignment: CDR1 DFQATT and CDR2 SNEGSKA (reference sequence). The V end was cut by 1 base, the J end by 7 bases, with 20 bases between. CDR3 size: 17 residues.

This clonotype was recorded many times. The chain combines TRBV12-3 or TRBV12-4 with TRBJ2-7, with no clear D. The V end lost 2 bases, the J end lost 2 bases, and 10 bases lay between the germline ends. The CDR3 has 14 amino acids. The CDR3 region has the DNA TGTGCCAGCAGTTTATACGGCAGAACCTACGAGCAGTACTTC. Translated: CASSLYGRTYEQYF.

This clonotype was picked up one time. The J gene is TRBJ1-1, the V gene TRBV4-3; possible D gene TRBD1, 5 bases. The germline CDR1 and CDR2 sequences are LGHNA and YSLEER. V dropped 10 bases and J dropped 3 bases, with 15 bases sitting between them. This CDR3 is built from 13 residues. This CDR3 reads CATKQGEDTEAFF. The DNA for the CDR3 is TGCGCCACCAAGCAGGGAGAGGACACTGAAGCTTTCTTT.

The V gene is TRBV15, the J gene TRBJ2-7; 8 nucleotides agree with TRBD1. V dropped 3 bases and J dropped 3; count of bases not matched to a gene: 10. The CDR3 spans 16 residues. The germline CDR1 and CDR2 sequences are LNHNV and YYDKDF (reference sequence). The CDR3 DNA sequence: TGTGCCACCAGCAGGGGTACCGGGACAGGACTCTACGAGCAGTACTTC. Protein product: CATSRGTGTGLYEQYF.

This clonotype has at least ten counts. This chain uses TRBV7-9 with TRBJ2-5; TRBD2 matches 7 bases. CDR1 is SEHNR and CDR2 is FQNEAQ in the germline V gene (reference sequence). V lost 5 bases, J lost 1 base, and 13 bases stayed unmatched. The CDR3 sequence is 17 residues long. CDR3 in DNA: TGTGCCAGCAGCGCGGGGTCGCGGGGGAGGGGCCAAGAGACCCAGTACTTC. Residues: CASSAGSRGRGQETQYF. Variable domain in full (rest from reference TRBV7-9 and TRBJ2-5): DTGVSQNPRHKITKRGQNVTFRCDPISEHNRLYWYRQTLGQGPEFLTYFQNEAQLEKSRLLSDRFSAERPKGSFSTLEIQRTEQGDSAMYLCASSAGSRGRGQETQYFGPGTRLLVL.

The V gene is TRBV15, the J gene TRBJ2-2; 11 nucleotides line up with TRBD1. Germline V gene lookup returns CDR1 LNHNV and CDR2 YYDKDF (reference sequence). The V segment lost 2 bases and the J segment 0 bases; nucleotides outside the gene matches: 5. The length of the CDR3 is 18 residues. CDR3 in amino acids: CATSRTDRGLSNTGELFF. CDR3 nucleotides: TGTGCCACCAGCAGAACGGACAGGGGGCTTTCGAACACCGGGGAGCTGTTTTTT.

A note on this clonotype: Being one base from a much bigger clone, this may be a read error. The chain uses TRBV12-3 or TRBV12-4 and TRBJ2-7; no firm D call. The CDR3 is 13 residues long. Trimming removed 2 bases from V and 9 bases from J, with 14 bases in between. Written as DNA, the CDR3 is TGTGCCAGCAGTTTAACCCCCCTGGACGGGCAGTACTTC. Translating it yields CASSLTPLDGQYF.

The chain has TRBV5-1 and TRBJ2-1, with D perhaps TRBD2 (6 bases). Germline V gene lookup returns CDR1 SGHRS and CDR2 YFSETQ. Deletions cut 10 bases from V and 8 bases from J, with 22 bases between. CDR3 length: 14 residues. The CDR3 region is CAGKGGKGVYEQFF. In DNA, the CDR3 is TGCGCCGGGAAGGGAGGTAAAGGGGTCTATGAGCAGTTCTTC.

This clonotype has ten or more counts. The CDR3 bases are TGTGCCAGCAGCTTAGAGCAGGGGCGGTACTACGAGCAGTACTTC. Translation gives CASSLEQGRYYEQYF. The genes are TRBV11-3 and TRBJ2-7, with D possibly being TRBD1 (6 bases). CDR3 length: 15 amino acids. Germline CDR1 reads SGHNT; CDR2 reads YENEEA. Trimming stripped 0 bases from V and 3 bases from J, with 12 bases between.

The chain has TRBV30 and TRBJ2-7; D is possibly TRBD2 (5 bases). Germline V lookup: CDR1 GTSNPN, CDR2 SVGIG (reference sequence). The CDR3 totals 13 residues. V lost 2 bases and J 1 base, leaving 9 bases between the germline ends. The CDR3 DNA reads as TGTGCCTGGAGTTTAACGGGGTCCTACGAGCAGTACTTC. It encodes CAWSLTGSYEQYF.

This clonotype came up many times. The chain links TRBV4-1 to TRBJ1-2, with 8 bases fitting TRBD1. There are 15 residues in the CDR3. The germline CDR1 and CDR2 sequences are MGHRA and YSYEKL. The junction had 9 bases not matched to a gene; V was cut back by 3 bases and J by 6 bases. The CDR3 DNA sequence: TGCGCCAGCAGCCACCGACAGGGGCGCGGCGATGGCTACACCTTC. Amino acids: CASSHRQGRGDGYTF.

Many counts were recorded for this clonotype. The rearrangement links TRBV5-1 to TRBJ1-2, with D possibly TRBD1 on 5 matching bases. Germline V gives CDR1 SGHRS, CDR2 YFSETQ. V lost 4 bases and J lost 8, with 15 bases in between. The CDR3 spans 13 residues. The CDR3 loop reads CASSPDSEQGYTF. Here the CDR3 DNA reads TGCGCCAGCAGCCCTGACAGTGAACAAGGCTACACCTTC.

There are many counts of this clonotype. This chain uses TRBV2 with TRBJ2-3, with 11 bases matching TRBD2. Germline CDR1 is SNHLY and CDR2 is FYNNEI. V trimming: 8 bases; J trimming: 5 bases; junction bases outside the gene matches: 9. The CDR3 is made up of 15 amino acids. CDR3 in DNA: TGTGCCAGCTTTGGGCTAGCGGGAGGCGGAGATACGCAGTATTTT. Translated: CASFGLAGGGDTQYF.

V and J are TRBV12-5 and TRBJ2-5; no reliable D call. Germline CDR1 reads LGHNT; CDR2 reads FRNRAP. The CDR3 runs to 14 residues. V gave up 5 bases and J gave up 2 bases, with 12 bases separating them. CDR3 sequence reads: CASGTTGPQETQYF. The CDR3 DNA reads as TGTGCTAGTGGTACAACCGGGCCACAAGAGACCCAGTACTTC. The full variable domain, its missing parts supplied by reference TRBV12-5 and TRBJ2-5, is DARVTQTPRHKVTEMGQEVTMRCQPILGHNTVFWYRQTMMQGLELLAYFRNRAPLDDSGMPKDRFSAEMPDATLATLKIQPSEPRDSAVYFCASGTTGPQETQYFGPGTRLLVL.

The chain joins TRBV2 to TRBJ2-3; 9 bases agree with TRBD1. Germline lookup yields CDR1 SNHLY and CDR2 FYNNEI. The CDR3 has 14 residues. With 8 bases clipped from V and 3 bases from J, the junction kept 6 bases outside the gene matches. CDR3 nucleotides: TGTGCCAGCCTTAGGGGACAGGGTACAGATACGCAGTATTTT. This gives the protein CASLRGQGTDTQYF. Full variable domain (missing parts from reference TRBV2 and TRBJ2-3): EPEVTQTPSHQVTQMGQEVILRCVPISNHLYFYWYRQILGQKVEFLVSFYNNEISEKSEIFDDQFSVERPDGSNFTLKIRSTKLEDSAMYFCASLRGQGTDTQYFGPGTRLTVL.